Listed below are T cell receptor beta chains from one sample, sequenced in a study of T cell responses to AZD1222 COVID-19 vaccine. Measured with immunoSEQ multiplex PCR; TCRdb has only the in-frame clones, and not every one. The profile covers about 75,000 clones, with around 88% appearing a single time and 9% to 10% taken by the ten largest. This material consisted of peripheral blood, taken 28 days after the second dose of the MenACWY control vaccine. The source is an adult who received the MenACWY meningococcal vaccine as a control. CDR3s include the opening cysteine and the closing phenylalanine or tryptophan. The D gene is left open where the match is weak. Expanded clones get a size class; other rows say once, few or many, or leave the size out.

v_call	cdr3_length	d_call	j_call	clone_size	cdr3_aa	cdr3_nt
TRBV7-9	14	NA	TRBJ2-2	NA	CASREADQSGELFF	TGTGCCAGCAGGGAAGCGGATCAGTCCGGGGAGCTGTTTTTT
TRBV28	16	TRBD1	TRBJ1-3	NA	CASRPPGQSSGNTIYF	TGTGCCAGCAGACCCCCGGGACAGAGCTCTGGAAACACCATATATTTT
TRBV5-6	13	NA	TRBJ2-3	NA	CASSFGMADTQYF	TGTGCCAGCAGCTTTGGGATGGCAGATACGCAGTATTTT
TRBV7-2	14	NA	TRBJ1-5	once	CASSFGDGNQPQHF	TGTGCCAGCAGCTTCGGGGATGGCAATCAGCCCCAGCATTTT
TRBV5-4	14	NA	TRBJ2-7	NA	CASSFGRSSYEQYF	TGTGCCAGCAGCTTTGGAAGGAGTTCCTACGAGCAGTACTTC
TRBV5-5	15	NA	TRBJ1-3	NA	CASSLRREPGNTIYF	TGTGCCAGCAGCTTGAGAAGGGAACCTGGAAACACCATATATTTT
TRBV30	17	NA	TRBJ2-4	NA	CAWSDDGRGVGKNIQYF	TGTGCCTGGAGCGACGATGGACGAGGCGTGGGCAAAAACATTCAGTACTTC
TRBV24-1	14	NA	TRBJ2-2	NA	CATSDLRGPGELFF	TGTGCCACCAGTGACTTGCGGGGGCCCGGGGAGCTGTTTTTT
TRBV30	11	NA	TRBJ1-1	NA	CAWSAVPGAFF	TGTGCCTGGAGTGCGGTCCCGGGGGCTTTCTTT
TRBV9	15	TRBD2	TRBJ2-7	NA	CASSVAGGALYEQYF	TGTGCCAGCAGCGTAGCCGGGGGGGCCCTCTACGAGCAGTACTTC
TRBV3-1/TRBV3-2	15	TRBD1	TRBJ1-4	once	CASSQDTGVGEKLFF	TGTGCCAGCAGCCAAGACACAGGGGTCGGTGAAAAACTGTTTTTT
TRBV6-5	12	NA	TRBJ1-1	once	CASSFGGTEAFF	TGTGCCAGCAGTTTTGGGGGAACTGAAGCTTTCTTT
TRBV30	11	NA	TRBJ1-2	NA	CSFEGAYGYTF	TGTTCCTTCGAAGGGGCCTATGGCTACACCTTC
TRBV30	12	NA	TRBJ1-1	NA	CAWSVGRLEAFF	TGTGCCTGGAGTGTGGGCCGACTTGAAGCTTTCTTT
TRBV19	14	NA	TRBJ1-6	NA	CASSIDLQGSPLHF	TGTGCCAGTAGTATAGATCTCCAGGGATCACCCCTCCACTTT
TRBV5-4	12	TRBD2	TRBJ2-5	NA	CARAGTSKTQYF	TGTGCCAGGGCCGGGACTAGCAAGACCCAGTACTTC
TRBV5-1	14	TRBD1	TRBJ1-4	NA	CASSFQQGGEKLFF	TGCGCCAGCAGCTTCCAACAGGGGGGTGAAAAACTGTTTTTT
TRBV19	12	NA	TRBJ1-1	NA	CASSHRVEEAFF	TGTGCCAGTAGTCACAGGGTGGAGGAAGCTTTCTTT
TRBV11-2	14	NA	TRBJ1-2	once	CASSLEAGNYGYTF	TGTGCCAGCAGCTTAGAGGCAGGGAACTATGGCTACACCTTC
TRBV7-9	14	NA	TRBJ2-5	NA	CASSLEGQGRTQYF	TGTGCCAGCAGCTTAGAGGGTCAGGGGAGGACCCAGTACTTC